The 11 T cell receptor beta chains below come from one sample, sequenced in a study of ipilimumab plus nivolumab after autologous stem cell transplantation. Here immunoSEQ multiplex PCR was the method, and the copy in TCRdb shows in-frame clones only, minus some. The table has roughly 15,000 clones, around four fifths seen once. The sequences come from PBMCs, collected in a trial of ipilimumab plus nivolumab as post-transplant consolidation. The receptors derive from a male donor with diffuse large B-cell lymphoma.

CDR3 sequence (DNA): TGTGCCAGCAGCCCGCACAGTTCTGGGGCCAACGTCCTGACTTTC. It encodes CASSPHSSGANVLTF. The rearrangement joins TRBV5-5 to TRBJ2-6; D gene ambiguous. CDR1 and CDR2 from the germline V gene are SGHKS and YYEKEE (reference sequence). There are 15 residues in the CDR3. The germline V and J ends were trimmed by 4 bases and 1 base, with 9 bases remaining between them.

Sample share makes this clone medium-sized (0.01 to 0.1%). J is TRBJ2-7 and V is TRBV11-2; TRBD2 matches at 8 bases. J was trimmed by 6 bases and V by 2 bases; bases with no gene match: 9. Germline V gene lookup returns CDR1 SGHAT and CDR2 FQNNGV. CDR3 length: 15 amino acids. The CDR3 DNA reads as TGTGCCAGCAGCTTAACCGCGGGGGGCGGACTCGAGCAGTACTTC. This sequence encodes CASSLTAGGGLEQYF.

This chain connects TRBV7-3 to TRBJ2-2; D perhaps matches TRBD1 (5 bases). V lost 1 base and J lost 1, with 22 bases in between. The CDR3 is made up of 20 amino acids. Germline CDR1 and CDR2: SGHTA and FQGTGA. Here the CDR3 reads CASSLIPGHRTIENTGELFF. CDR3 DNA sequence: TGTGCCAGCAGCTTAATCCCAGGTCACAGGACAATCGAGAACACCGGGGAGCTGTTTTTT.

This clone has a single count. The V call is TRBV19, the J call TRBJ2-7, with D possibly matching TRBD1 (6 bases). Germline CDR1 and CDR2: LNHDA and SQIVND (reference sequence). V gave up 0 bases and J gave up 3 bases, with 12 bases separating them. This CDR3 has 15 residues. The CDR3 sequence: CASSIDGSGDYEQYF. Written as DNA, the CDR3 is TGTGCCAGTAGTATAGATGGATCAGGGGACTACGAGCAGTACTTC.

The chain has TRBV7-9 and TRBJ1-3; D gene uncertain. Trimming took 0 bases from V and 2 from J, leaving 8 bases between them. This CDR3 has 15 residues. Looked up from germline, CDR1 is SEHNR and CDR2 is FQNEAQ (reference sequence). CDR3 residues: CASSLAGQPGNTIYF. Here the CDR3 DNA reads TGTGCCAGCAGCTTAGCTGGGCAGCCTGGAAACACCATATATTTT.

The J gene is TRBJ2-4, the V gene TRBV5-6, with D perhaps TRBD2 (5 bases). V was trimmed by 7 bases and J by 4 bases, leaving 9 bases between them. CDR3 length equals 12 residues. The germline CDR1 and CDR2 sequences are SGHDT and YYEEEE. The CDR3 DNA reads TGTGCCAGCGAGGACTGGAAAAACATTCAGTACTTC. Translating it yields CASEDWKNIQYF.

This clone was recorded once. In DNA form, the CDR3 reads TGTGCCAGCTCCCTTTCTAAGCCCCCCTACAATGAGCAGTTCTTC. Protein sequence: CASSLSKPPYNEQFF. The rearrangement uses TRBV18 and TRBJ2-1, with D hard to call. This CDR3 comprises 15 residues. V was pared by 6 bases and J by 2 bases, with 14 bases between. The germline V gene encodes CDR1 KGHSH and CDR2 LQKENI.

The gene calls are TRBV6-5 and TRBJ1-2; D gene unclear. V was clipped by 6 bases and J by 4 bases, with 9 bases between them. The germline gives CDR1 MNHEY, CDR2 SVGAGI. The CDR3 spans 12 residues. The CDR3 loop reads CASRQRTYGYTF. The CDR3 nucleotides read TGTGCCAGCAGGCAGAGAACCTATGGCTACACCTTC.

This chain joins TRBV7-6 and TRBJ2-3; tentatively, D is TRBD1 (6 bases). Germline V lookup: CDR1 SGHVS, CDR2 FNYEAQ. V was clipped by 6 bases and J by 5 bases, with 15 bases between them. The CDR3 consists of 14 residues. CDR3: CASSSRRGGDTQYF. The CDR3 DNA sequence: TGTGCCAGCAGTTCTCGCAGGGGCGGAGATACGCAGTATTTT.

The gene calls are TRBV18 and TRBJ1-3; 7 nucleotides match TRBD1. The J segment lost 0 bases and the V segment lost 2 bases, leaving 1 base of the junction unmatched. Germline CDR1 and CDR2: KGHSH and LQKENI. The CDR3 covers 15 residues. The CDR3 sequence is CASSPGTDSGNTIYF. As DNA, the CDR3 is TGTGCCAGCTCACCAGGGACAGACTCTGGAAACACCATATATTTT.

The CDR3: CASSPRGGSLSYEQYF. In DNA, the CDR3 is TGTGCCAGCAGCCCCCGGGGAGGGTCCCTCTCCTACGAGCAGTACTTC. V and J are TRBV7-2 and TRBJ2-5, with 7 bases that match TRBD2. The assigned J gene may be wrong: the sequence end matches TRBJ2-7 better. This CDR3 is 16 amino acids long. CDR1 SGHTA and CDR2 FQGNSA come from the germline V gene.